This is a list of T cell receptor beta chains from one sample in a study of T cell changes during pregnancy in multiple sclerosis. Libraries were prepared by immunoSEQ multiplex PCR; TCRdb keeps only in-frame clonotypes and omits some of them. The sample has fewer than 90,000 clones; approximately 92% are singletons. The source material was peripheral blood, sampled in the first trimester of pregnancy. Receptor source: a female donor with multiple sclerosis, enrolled in a pregnancy study. Each CDR3 is given with its conserved first and last residue. The D gene is left open where the match is weak. Expanded clones are given a class, and other clones once, few, many or no size at all.

J | D | size | V | DNA | CDR3
TRBJ2-1 | NA | once | TRBV11-3 | TGTGCCAGCAGCTTAAGACTGACAGGTATAAATGAGCAGTTCTTC | CASSLRLTGINEQFF
TRBJ2-7 | TRBD1 | NA | TRBV6-6 | TGTGCCAGCAGCCGGGACAGGGGATACGAGCAGTACTTC | CASSRDRGYEQYF
TRBJ2-1 | NA | NA | TRBV19 | TGTGCCAGTAGTATTGAGGGTTCGGGGGTTAATGAGCAGTTCTTC | CASSIEGSGVNEQFF
TRBJ2-1 | TRBD2 | NA | TRBV6-5 | TGTGCCAGCGGGACTAGCGGGACTCTCGACAATGAGCAGTTCTTC | CASGTSGTLDNEQFF
TRBJ2-3 | TRBD1 | NA | TRBV5-1 | TGCGCCAGCAAGGGGGCTCCCACAGATACGCAGTATTTT | CASKGAPTDTQYF
TRBJ2-7 | TRBD2 | NA | TRBV4-1 | TGCGCCAGCAGCCAATCTTCCCGTACTAGCGGGAGCTCCGAGCAGTACTTC | CASSQSSRTSGSSEQYF
TRBJ1-2 | NA | NA | TRBV6-5 | TGTGCCAGCAGTTCGGATCACGGGGGCTACACCTTC | CASSSDHGGYTF
TRBJ2-3 | TRBD2 | NA | TRBV6-1 | TGTGCCAGCAGGGAGCGGGGGGGCACAGATACGCAGTATTTT | CASRERGGTDTQYF
TRBJ2-3 | TRBD1 | NA | TRBV18 | TGTGCCAGCTCCGCGACAGGGGGCGCAGATACGCAGTATTTT | CASSATGGADTQYF
TRBJ1-3 | NA | NA | TRBV19 | TGTGCCAGTACCGATCAAGGGGTCTCTGGAAACACCATATATTTT | CASTDQGVSGNTIYF
TRBJ1-2 | TRBD1 | NA | TRBV9 | TGTGCCAGCAGCAACCCCGGGACAGGGGACTATGGCTACACCTTC | CASSNPGTGDYGYTF
TRBJ2-2 | TRBD1 | NA | TRBV7-2 | TGTGCCAGCAGCTTAGGGACAGGGAGGAACACCGGGGAGCTGTTTTTT | CASSLGTGRNTGELFF
TRBJ1-5 | NA | NA | TRBV19 | TGTGCCAGTAGTCCAATCAAAGGGGTAGGCAATCAGCCCCAGCATTTT | CASSPIKGVGNQPQHF
TRBJ1-2 | TRBD1 | NA | TRBV18 | TGTGCCAGCTCACCAGCCGACAGGGGGTATGGCTACACCTTC | CASSPADRGYGYTF
TRBJ2-7 | TRBD2 | NA | TRBV7-2 | TGTGCCAGCAGCCCTCGGGGGAGGGGTCGATACGAGCAGTACTTC | CASSPRGRGRYEQYF
TRBJ1-2 | NA | NA | TRBV5-4 | TGTGCCAGCAGCTTGCCGCCAGTGTCTGCTAACTATGGCTACACCTTC | CASSLPPVSANYGYTF
TRBJ2-3 | TRBD1 | NA | TRBV5-1 | TGCGCCAGCAGCTTGGCCTACGACAGGGGCCACAGAGATACGCAGTATTTT | CASSLAYDRGHRDTQYF
TRBJ2-1 | TRBD1 | NA | TRBV10-3 | TGTGCCATCAGCCCCGGGACAGGGAATGAGCAGTTCTTC | CAISPGTGNEQFF
TRBJ1-1 | NA | NA | TRBV15 | TGTGCCACCAGCAGAGCCGGGGGGGACACTGAAGCTTTCTTT | CATSRAGGDTEAFF
TRBJ2-6 | NA | NA | TRBV7-2 | TGTGCCAGCAGCCTAAGCTCTGGGGCCAACGTCCTGACTTTC | CASSLSSGANVLTF
TRBJ2-7 | TRBD1 | NA | TRBV6-5 | TGTGCCAGCAGAGGGTTCGGACAGGCCTACGAGCAGTACTTC | CASRGFGQAYEQYF
TRBJ2-2 | TRBD2 | once | TRBV7-6 | TGTGCCAGCAGCCTACTAGCGGGGGGGCCCGGGGCCGGGGAGCTGTTTTTT | CASSLLAGGPGAGELFF
TRBJ2-3 | NA | NA | TRBV7-9 | TGTGCCAGCAGCTTAGCGGGAGAGGCAGATACGCAGTATTTT | CASSLAGEADTQYF
TRBJ2-7 | TRBD2 | NA | TRBV5-1 | TGCGCCAGCGCCCCGGGAGGGTACGAGCAGTACTTC | CASAPGGYEQYF
TRBJ2-1 | NA | once | TRBV6-5 | TGTGCCAGCAGTTACAGCATCTCCTACAATGAGCAGTTCTTC | CASSYSISYNEQFF
TRBJ1-2 | NA | once | TRBV28 | TGTGCCAGCAGTTTAGGGCAGGGTGGTGTCCGAGCTAACTATGGCTACACCTTC | CASSLGQGGVRANYGYTF
TRBJ1-2 | TRBD1 | NA | TRBV10-1 | TGCGCCAGCAGTGATTACGTGGGACAGGGTAGTAACTATGGCTACACCTTC | CASSDYVGQGSNYGYTF
TRBJ2-1 | TRBD1 | NA | TRBV7-6 | TGTGCCAGCAGCTGGAGATGGGACAGGGGTGAAAATGAGCAGTTCTTC | CASSWRWDRGENEQFF
TRBJ1-6 | NA | NA | TRBV4-2 | TGTGCCAGCAGCCAAGATAGGGGGGGGAATTCACCCCTCCACTTT | CASSQDRGGNSPLHF